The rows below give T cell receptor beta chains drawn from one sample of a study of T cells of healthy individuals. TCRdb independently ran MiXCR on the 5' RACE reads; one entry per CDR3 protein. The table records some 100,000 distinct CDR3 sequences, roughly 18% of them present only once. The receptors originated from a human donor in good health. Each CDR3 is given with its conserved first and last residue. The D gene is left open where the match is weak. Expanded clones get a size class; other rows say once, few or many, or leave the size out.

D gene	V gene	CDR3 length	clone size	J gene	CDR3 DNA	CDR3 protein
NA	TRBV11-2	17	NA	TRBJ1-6	TGTGCCAGCAGCTTAGATTGGGTCAGGCCTCCGGGTTCACCCCTCCACTTT	CASSLDWVRPPGSPLHF
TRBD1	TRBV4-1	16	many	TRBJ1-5	TGCGCCAGCAGCCAAGATCGGGGGACAGGGTACCAGCCCCAGCATTTT	CASSQDRGTGYQPQHF
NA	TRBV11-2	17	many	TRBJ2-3	TGTGCCAGCAGCTCCCGCTCCGGGACCTTTATCACAGATACGCAGTATTTT	CASSSRSGTFITDTQYF
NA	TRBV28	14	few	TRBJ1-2	TGTGCCAGCAACGTTGTGGAGGGCTCCGGTGGCTACACCTTC	CASNVVEGSGGYTF
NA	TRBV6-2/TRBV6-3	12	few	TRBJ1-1	TGTGCCAGCAGTATGGCCTTCACTGAAGCTTTCTTT	CASSMAFTEAFF
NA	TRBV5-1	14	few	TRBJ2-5	TGCGCCAGCAGCGGAGATCTAGGATCGGAGACCCAGTACTTC	CASSGDLGSETQYF
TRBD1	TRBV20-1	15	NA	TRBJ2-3	TGCAGTGCGGGCCAAAGGACAGGGTCCACAGATACGCAGTATTTT	CSAGQRTGSTDTQYF
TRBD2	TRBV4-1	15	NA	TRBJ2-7	TGCGCCAGCAGCCAAGATTGGCGGGGGGTCTACGAGCAGTACTTC	CASSQDWRGVYEQYF
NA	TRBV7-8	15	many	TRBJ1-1	TGTGCCAGCAGCTTAACGGGGGGTTTGGGAACTGAAGCTTTCTTT	CASSLTGGLGTEAFF
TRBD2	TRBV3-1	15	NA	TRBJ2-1	TGTGCCAGCAGCCAAGATTCTAGCGGGAGCAATGAGCAGTTCTTC	CASSQDSSGSNEQFF
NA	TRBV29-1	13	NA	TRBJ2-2	TGCAGCGCTGTGGTCCAGGGCCGGAGGGAGCTGTTTTTT	CSAVVQGRRELFF
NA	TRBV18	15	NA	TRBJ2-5	TGTGCCAGCTCACCCCCGGGGGCCCTCAAAGAGACCCAGTACTTC	CASSPPGALKETQYF
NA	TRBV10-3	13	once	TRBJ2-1	TGTGCCATCAGTACAATTTCCTACAATGAGCAGTTCTTC	CAISTISYNEQFF
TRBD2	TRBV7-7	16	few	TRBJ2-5	TGTGCCAGCAGCCCACAGACTAGCGGGGGCGGAGAGACCCAGTACTTC	CASSPQTSGGGETQYF
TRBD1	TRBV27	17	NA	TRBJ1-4	TGTGCCAGCAGCCGTGTGGGACAGGGGGCCTCTAATGAAAAACTGTTTTTT	CASSRVGQGASNEKLFF
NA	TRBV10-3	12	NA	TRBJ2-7	TGTGCCATCTGCAGGGTGGTTAACGAGCAGTACTTC	CAICRVVNEQYF
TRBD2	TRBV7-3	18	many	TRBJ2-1	TGTGCCAGCAGGAAACCGGGACTAGCGGGACTGAGGGGCAATGAGCAGTTCTTC	CASRKPGLAGLRGNEQFF
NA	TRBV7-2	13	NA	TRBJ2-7	TGTGCCAGCAGCTTAGGGGCCGGCTACGAGCAGTACTTC	CASSLGAGYEQYF
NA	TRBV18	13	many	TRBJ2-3	TGTGCCAGCTCACCGGTCGAGGCAGATACGCAGTATTTT	CASSPVEADTQYF
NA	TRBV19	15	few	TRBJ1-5	TGTGCCAGTAGTATCCGTACAGGGAGCAATCAGCCCCAGCATTTT	CASSIRTGSNQPQHF
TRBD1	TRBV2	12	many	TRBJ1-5	TGTGCCAGCAGAGAGGGACAGCGGCCCCAGCATTTT	CASREGQRPQHF
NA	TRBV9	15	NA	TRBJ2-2	TGTGCCAGCAGCTCCACAGGAACGAACACCGGGGAGCTGTTTTTT	CASSSTGTNTGELFF
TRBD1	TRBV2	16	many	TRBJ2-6	TGTGCCAGCAGGGTGACAGGGGTAATTGGGGCCAACGTCCTGACTTTC	CASRVTGVIGANVLTF
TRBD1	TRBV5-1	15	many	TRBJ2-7	TGCGCCAGCAGCAGAAGGGGGACAGCCACCTACGAGCAGTACTTC	CASSRRGTATYEQYF
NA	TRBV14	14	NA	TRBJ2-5	TGTGCCAGCAGCCAAGATATCGCCCGGGAGACCCAGTACTTC	CASSQDIARETQYF
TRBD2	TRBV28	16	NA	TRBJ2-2	TGTGCCAGCATGTACCTGGGGGAGGGAGTCGCCGGGGAGCTGTTTTTT	CASMYLGEGVAGELFF
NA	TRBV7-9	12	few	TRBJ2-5	TGTGCCAGCAGCTTCTTGGGAGAGACCCAGTACTTC	CASSFLGETQYF
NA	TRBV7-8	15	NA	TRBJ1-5	TGTGCCAGCAGCTTAAGCGGGGGACGAGGTCAGCCCCAGCATTTT	CASSLSGGRGQPQHF
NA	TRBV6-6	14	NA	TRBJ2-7	TGTGCCAGCAGTTACCCGAATGGAGGGGGTGAGCAGTACTTC	CASSYPNGGGEQYF
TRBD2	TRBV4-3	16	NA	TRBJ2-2	TGCGCCAGCAGCCATCAACTAGCGGGAGGTTCCGGGGAGCTGTTTTTT	CASSHQLAGGSGELFF